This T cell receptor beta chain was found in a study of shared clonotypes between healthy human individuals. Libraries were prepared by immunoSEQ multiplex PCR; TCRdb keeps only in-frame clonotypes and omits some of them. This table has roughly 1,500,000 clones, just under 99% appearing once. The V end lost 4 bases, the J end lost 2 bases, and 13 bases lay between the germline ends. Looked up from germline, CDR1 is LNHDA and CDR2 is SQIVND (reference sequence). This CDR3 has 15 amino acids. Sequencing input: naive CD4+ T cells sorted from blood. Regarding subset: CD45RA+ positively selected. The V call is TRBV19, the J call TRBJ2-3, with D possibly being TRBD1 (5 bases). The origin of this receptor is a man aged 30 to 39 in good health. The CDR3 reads CASSTAGHPTDTQYF. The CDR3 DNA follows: TGTGCCAGTAGTACCGCAGGGCACCCCACAGATACGCAGTATTTT.